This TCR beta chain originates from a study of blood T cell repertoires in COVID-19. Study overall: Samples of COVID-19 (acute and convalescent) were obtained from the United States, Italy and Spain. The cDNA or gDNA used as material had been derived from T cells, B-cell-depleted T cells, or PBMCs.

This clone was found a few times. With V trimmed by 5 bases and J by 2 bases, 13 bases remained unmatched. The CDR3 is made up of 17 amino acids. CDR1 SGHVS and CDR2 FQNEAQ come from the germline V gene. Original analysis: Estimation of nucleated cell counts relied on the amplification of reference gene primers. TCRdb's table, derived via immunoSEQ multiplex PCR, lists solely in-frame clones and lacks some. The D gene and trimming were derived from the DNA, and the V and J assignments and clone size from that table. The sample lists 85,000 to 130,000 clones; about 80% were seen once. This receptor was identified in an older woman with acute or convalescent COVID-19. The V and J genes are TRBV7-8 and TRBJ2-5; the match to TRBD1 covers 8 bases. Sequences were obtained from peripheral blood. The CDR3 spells CASSTIVRRTGQETQYF. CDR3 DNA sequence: TGTGCCAGCAGCACAATCGTCCGGAGGACAGGGCAAGAGACCCAGTACTTC.